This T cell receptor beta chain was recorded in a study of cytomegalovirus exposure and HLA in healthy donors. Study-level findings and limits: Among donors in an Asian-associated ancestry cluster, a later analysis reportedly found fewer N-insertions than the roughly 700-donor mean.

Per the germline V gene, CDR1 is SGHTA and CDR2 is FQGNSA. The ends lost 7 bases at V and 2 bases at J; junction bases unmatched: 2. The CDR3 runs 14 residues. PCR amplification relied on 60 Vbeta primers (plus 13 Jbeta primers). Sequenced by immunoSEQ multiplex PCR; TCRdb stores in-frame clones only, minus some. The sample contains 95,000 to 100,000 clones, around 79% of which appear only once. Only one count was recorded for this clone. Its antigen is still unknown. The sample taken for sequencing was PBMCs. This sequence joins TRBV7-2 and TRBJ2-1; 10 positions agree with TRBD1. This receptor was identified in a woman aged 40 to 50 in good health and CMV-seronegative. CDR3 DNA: TGTGCCAGCACCGGGACAGGGGCCTACAATGAGCAGTTCTTC. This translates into CASTGTGAYNEQFF. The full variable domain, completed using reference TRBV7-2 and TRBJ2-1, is GAGVSQSPSNKVTEKGKDVELRCDPISGHTALYWYRQSLGQGLEFLIYFQGNSAPDKSGLPSDRFSAERTGGSVSTLTIQRTQQEDSAVYLCASTGTGAYNEQFFGPGTRLTVL.